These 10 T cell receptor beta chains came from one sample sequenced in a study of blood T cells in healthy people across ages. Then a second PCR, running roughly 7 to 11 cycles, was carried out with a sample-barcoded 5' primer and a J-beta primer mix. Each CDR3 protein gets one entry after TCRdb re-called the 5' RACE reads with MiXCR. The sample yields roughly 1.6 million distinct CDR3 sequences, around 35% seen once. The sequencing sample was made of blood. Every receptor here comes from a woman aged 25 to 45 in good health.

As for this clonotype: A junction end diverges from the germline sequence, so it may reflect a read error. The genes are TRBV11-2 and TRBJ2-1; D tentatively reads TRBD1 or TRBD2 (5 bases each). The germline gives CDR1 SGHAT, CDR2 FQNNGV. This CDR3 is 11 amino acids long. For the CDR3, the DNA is TGTGCCAGCAACTTAGGGACGGAGCAGTTCTTC. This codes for CASNLGTEQFF. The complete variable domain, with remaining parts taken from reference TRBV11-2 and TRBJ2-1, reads EAGVAQSPRYKIIEKRQSVAFWCNPISGHATLYWYQQILGQGPKLLIQFQNNGVVDDSQLPKDRFSAERLKGVDSTLKIQPAKLEDSAVYLCASNLGTEQFFGPGTRLTVL.

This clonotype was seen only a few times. DNA for the CDR3: TGCAGTGCTAGAGATTCAGAAAACCATTATAATGGCTACACCTTC. Translating it yields CSARDSENHYNGYTF. The chain is built from TRBV20-1 and TRBJ1-2; unclear D gene. V dropped 0 bases and J dropped 6 bases, with 17 bases sitting between them. This CDR3 contains 15 residues. Germline values: CDR1 DFQATT, CDR2 SNEGSKA (reference sequence).

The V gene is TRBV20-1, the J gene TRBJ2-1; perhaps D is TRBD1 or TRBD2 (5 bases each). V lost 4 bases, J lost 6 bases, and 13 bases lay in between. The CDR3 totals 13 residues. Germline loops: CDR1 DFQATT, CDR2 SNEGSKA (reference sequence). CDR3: CSAKVGARNEQFF. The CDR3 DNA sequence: TGCAGTGCTAAAGTCGGGGCCCGCAATGAGCAGTTCTTC.

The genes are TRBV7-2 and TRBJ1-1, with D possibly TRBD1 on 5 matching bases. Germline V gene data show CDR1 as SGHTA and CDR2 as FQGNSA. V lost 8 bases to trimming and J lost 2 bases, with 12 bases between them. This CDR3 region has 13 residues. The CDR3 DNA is TGTGCCAGCGGCCCCGGGGCCAACACTGAAGCTTTCTTT. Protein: CASGPGANTEAFF.

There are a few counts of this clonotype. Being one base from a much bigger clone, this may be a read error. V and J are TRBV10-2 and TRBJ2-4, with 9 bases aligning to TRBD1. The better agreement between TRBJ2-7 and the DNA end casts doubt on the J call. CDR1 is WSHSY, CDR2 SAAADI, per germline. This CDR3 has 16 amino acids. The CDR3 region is CASGALGTGNSYEQYF. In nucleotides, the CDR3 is TGCGCCAGCGGTGCCCTGGGGACAGGGAATTCCTACGAGCAGTACTTC.

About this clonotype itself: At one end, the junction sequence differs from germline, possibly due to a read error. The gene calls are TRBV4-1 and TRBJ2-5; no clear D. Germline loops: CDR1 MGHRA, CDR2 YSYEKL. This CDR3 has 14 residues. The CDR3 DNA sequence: TGCACCAGCAGCCAAGACGCAACAACCGACACCCAGTACTTC. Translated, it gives CTSSQDATTDTQYF.

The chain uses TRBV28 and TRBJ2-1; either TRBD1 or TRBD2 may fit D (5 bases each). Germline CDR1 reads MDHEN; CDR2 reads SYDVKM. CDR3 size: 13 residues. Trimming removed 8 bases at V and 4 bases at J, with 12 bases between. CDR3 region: CASLYRRYNEQFF. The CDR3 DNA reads TGTGCCAGCCTATACAGGAGGTACAATGAGCAGTTCTTC.

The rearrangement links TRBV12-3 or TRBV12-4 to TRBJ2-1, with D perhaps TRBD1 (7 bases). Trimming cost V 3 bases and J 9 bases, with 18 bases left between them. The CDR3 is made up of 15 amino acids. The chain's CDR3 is CASSFLAGGRGEQFF. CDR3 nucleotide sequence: TGTGCCAGCAGTTTCCTGGCAGGGGGGCGGGGTGAGCAGTTCTTC.

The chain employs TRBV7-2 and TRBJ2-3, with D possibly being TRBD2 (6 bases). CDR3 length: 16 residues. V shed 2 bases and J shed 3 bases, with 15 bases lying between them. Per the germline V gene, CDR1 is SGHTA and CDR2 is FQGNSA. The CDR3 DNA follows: TGTGCCAGCAGCTTAACTGGCGGGGCTTATACAGATACGCAGTATTTT. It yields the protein CASSLTGGAYTDTQYF.

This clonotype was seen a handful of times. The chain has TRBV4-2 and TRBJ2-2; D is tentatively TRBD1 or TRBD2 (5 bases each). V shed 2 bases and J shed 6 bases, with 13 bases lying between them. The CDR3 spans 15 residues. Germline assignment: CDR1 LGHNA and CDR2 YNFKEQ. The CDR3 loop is CASSQLGPAPGELFF. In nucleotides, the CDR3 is TGTGCCAGCAGCCAATTGGGACCTGCCCCCGGGGAGCTGTTTTTT.